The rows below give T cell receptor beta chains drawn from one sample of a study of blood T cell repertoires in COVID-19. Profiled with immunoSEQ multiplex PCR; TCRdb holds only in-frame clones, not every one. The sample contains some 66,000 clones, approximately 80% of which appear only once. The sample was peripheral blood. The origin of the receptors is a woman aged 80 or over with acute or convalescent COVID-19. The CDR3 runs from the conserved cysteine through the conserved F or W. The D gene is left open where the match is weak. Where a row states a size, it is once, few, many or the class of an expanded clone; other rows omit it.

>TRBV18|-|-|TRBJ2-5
TGTGCCAGCTCACCCGGCGGTCCCCCAGAGACCCAGTACTTC
CASSPGGPPETQYF
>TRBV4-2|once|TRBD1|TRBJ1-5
TGTGCCAGCAGCCCCACAGGGGAGAATAGCAATCAGCCCCAGCATTTT
CASSPTGENSNQPQHF
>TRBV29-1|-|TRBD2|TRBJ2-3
TGCAGCGTCGGACGGGGAGGGGCGGGAAGGGCAGATACGCAGTATTTT
CSVGRGGAGRADTQYF
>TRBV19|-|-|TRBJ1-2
TGTGCCAGTAGTACAGGCCAGGGGATTTATGGCTACACCTTC
CASSTGQGIYGYTF
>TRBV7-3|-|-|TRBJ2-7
TGTGCCAGCAGCCCCCGTGGCGGAACCTACGAGCAGTACTTC
CASSPRGGTYEQYF
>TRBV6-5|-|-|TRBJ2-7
TGTGCCAGCACCGAAGGTGACAGTTCCTACGAGCAGTACTTC
CASTEGDSSYEQYF
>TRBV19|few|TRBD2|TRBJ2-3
TGTGCCAGTTGGAGCGGGAGGCGGGTAGATACGCAGTATTTT
CASWSGRRVDTQYF
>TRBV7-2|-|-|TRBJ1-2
TGTGCCAGCAGCCCAGGGAGGACTAACTATGGCTACACCTTC
CASSPGRTNYGYTF
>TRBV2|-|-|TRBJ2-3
TGTGCCAGCAGTCTCACAGATACGCAGTATTTT
CASSLTDTQYF
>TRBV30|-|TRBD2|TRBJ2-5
TGTGCCTGGAGTGGAATGAGACTAGCGGGAGGAGAGACCCAGTACTTC
CAWSGMRLAGGETQYF
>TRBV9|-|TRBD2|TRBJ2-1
TGTGCCAGCAGCTCCCGGACTAGCGACTGGCAGTTCTTC
CASSSRTSDWQFF
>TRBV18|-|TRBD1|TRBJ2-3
TGTGCCAGCTCACCCAGGGGGACAGATACGCAGTATTTT
CASSPRGTDTQYF
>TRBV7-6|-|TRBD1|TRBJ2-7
TGTGCCAGCACCCCGGGCAGGGGGCTTTCCGAGCAGTACTTC
CASTPGRGLSEQYF
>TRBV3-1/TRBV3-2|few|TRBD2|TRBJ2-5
TGTGCCAGCAGCCCCTCGGGGGGGAAAGAGACCCAGTACTTC
CASSPSGGKETQYF
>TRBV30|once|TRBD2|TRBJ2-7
TGTGCCTGGAGTGTGATGGCGGGAGGGAATCGCGAGCAGTACTTC
CAWSVMAGGNREQYF
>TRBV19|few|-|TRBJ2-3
TGTGCCAGTAGTGCATGGGACATTTCTAGCACAGATACGCAGTATTTT
CASSAWDISSTDTQYF
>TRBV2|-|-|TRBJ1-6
TGTGCCAGCCAAACCGGGAGCTCCTATAATTCACCCCTCCACTTT
CASQTGSSYNSPLHF
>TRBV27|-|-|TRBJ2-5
TGTGCCAGCAGTTTAAATAGGTGGCTAGGCCCTCAAGAGACCCAGTACTTC
CASSLNRWLGPQETQYF
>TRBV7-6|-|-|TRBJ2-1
TGTGCCAGCAGCGATCCAGGGTCCTACAATGAGCAGTTCTTC
CASSDPGSYNEQFF
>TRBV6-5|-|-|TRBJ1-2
TGTGCCAGCAGCATAGGACCGGGACAAATCTATGGCTACACCTTC
CASSIGPGQIYGYTF
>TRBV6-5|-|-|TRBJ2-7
TGTGCCAGCCACTCAAGCTCCTACGAGCAGTACTTC
CASHSSSYEQYF
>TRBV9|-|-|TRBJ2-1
TGTGCCAGCAGCGTATTGGAGGGGGGGTACAATGAGCAGTTCTTC
CASSVLEGGYNEQFF
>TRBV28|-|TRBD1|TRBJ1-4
TGTGCCAGCAGTTTAGTGAAGGGGGCGCGGTTTTTT
CASSLVKGARFF
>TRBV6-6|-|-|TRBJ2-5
TGTGCCAGCAGTTTCCCAGGGGAGACCCAGTACTTC
CASSFPGETQYF
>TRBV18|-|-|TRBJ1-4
TGTGCCAGCTCACCAGAGGCAACTCTGAATGAAAAACTGTTTTTT
CASSPEATLNEKLFF
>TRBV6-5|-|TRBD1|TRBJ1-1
TGTGCCAGCAGAGACAGGGTGGGTAACACTGAAGCTTTCTTT
CASRDRVGNTEAFF
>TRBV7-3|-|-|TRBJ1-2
TGTGCCAGCAGCTATAACAGGGTTTTGGGCTACACCTTC
CASSYNRVLGYTF
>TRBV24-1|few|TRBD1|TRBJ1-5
TGTGCCACCAGTGAAAGGACAGGGGGCAATCAGCCCCAGCATTTT
CATSERTGGNQPQHF
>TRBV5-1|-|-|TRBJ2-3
TGCGCCAGCAGTCGGGACGGGAGTGGTGGAACGCAGTATTTT
CASSRDGSGGTQYF
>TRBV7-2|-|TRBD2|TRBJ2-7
TGTGCCAGCAGCTTAGCGGCCGGACTAGCGGCCTACGAGCAGTACTTC
CASSLAAGLAAYEQYF
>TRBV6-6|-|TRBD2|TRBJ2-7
TGTGCCAGCAGTCCGGGGAGGGCGCCTTCCCACTTCCCCCAGGAGCAGTACTTC
CASSPGRAPSHFPQEQYF
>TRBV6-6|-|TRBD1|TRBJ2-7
TGTGCCAGCATAACCGGGACAGGGCTCTACGAGCAGTACTTC
CASITGTGLYEQYF
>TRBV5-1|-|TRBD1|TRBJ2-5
TGCGCCAGCAGCCCAGCTATTACCGGGACAGGCCAAGAGACCCAGTACTTC
CASSPAITGTGQETQYF
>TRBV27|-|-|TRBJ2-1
TGTGCCAGCAGTTCCCTCTCTGGACTTGGGAATGAGCAGTTCTTC
CASSSLSGLGNEQFF
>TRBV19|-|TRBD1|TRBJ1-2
TGTGCCAGTAGCCATAACAGGGGCGAACTTTATGGCTACACCTTC
CASSHNRGELYGYTF
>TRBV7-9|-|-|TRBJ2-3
TGTGCCAGCAGCTCGGGACATCAACTTAGCACAGATACGCAGTATTTT
CASSSGHQLSTDTQYF
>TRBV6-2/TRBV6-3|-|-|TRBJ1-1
TGTGCCAGCAGCCAGGGGACTGAAGCTTTCTTT
CASSQGTEAFF
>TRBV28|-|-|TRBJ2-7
TGTGCCAGCAGGACAGGCCACTACGAGCAGTACTTC
CASRTGHYEQYF
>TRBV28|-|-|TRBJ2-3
TGTGCCAGCACCAAGGGACAACTTATTGGAGATACGCAGTATTTT
CASTKGQLIGDTQYF
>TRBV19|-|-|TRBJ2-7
TGTGCCAGTATAAGGAGGCCCCGTACGTTGGGCGAGCAGTACTTC
CASIRRPRTLGEQYF
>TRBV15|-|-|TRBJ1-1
TGTGCCACCAGCAGCACAGGGTGGAGGACTGAAGCTTTCTTT
CATSSTGWRTEAFF
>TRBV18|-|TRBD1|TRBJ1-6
TGTGCCAGCTCACCACTGAAGGGACAGGGACAAAATTCACCCCTCCACTTT
CASSPLKGQGQNSPLHF